This TCR beta chain was observed in a study of blood T cell repertoires in COVID-19. The CDR3 has 15 residues. Germline lookup yields CDR1 LGHDT and CDR2 YNNKEL (reference sequence). The V end lost 0 bases, the J end lost 7 bases, and 13 bases lay between the germline ends. In the authors' workflow: Nucleated cell number was recorded as an estimate derived from reference gene primer amplification. Assay used: immunoSEQ multiplex PCR; TCRdb lists only in-frame clones, some missing. Clone size and V and J calls were adopted from that table, with D and trimming inferred from the DNA. The table records around 250,000 clones, about 87% of them present only once.

This chain uses TRBV3-1 (or the pseudogene TRBV3-2) with TRBJ2-1, with D possibly being TRBD1 (6 bases). The TCR originated in a woman in her seventies with active or convalescent COVID-19. The specimen was peripheral blood. The CDR3 region has the DNA TGTGCCAGCAGCCAAGACCAGGGGAGATGGAATGAGCAGTTCTTC. It encodes CASSQDQGRWNEQFF.